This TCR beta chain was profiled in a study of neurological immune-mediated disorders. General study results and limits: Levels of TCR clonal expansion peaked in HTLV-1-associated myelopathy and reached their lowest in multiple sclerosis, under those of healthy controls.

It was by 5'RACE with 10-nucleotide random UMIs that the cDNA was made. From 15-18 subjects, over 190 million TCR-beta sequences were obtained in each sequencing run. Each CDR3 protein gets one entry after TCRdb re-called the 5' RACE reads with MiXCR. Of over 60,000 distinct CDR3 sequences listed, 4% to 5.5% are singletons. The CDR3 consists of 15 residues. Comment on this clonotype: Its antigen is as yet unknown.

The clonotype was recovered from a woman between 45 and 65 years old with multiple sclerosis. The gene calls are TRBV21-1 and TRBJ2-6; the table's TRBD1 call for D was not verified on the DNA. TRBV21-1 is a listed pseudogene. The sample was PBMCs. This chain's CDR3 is CASPPLCSGANVLTF. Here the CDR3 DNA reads TGTGCCAGCCCGCCCCTTTGCTCTGGGGCCAACGTCCTGACTTTC.